The rows below give T cell receptor beta chains drawn from one sample of a study of blood T cell repertoires in COVID-19. Profiled with immunoSEQ multiplex PCR; TCRdb holds only in-frame clones, not every one. Found here are under 300,000 clones, roughly 88% of them singletons; the top ten hold roughly an eighth. Sequencing was performed on peripheral blood. These receptors were obtained from an elderly man with acute or convalescent COVID-19. Both conserved end residues are part of each CDR3. The D gene is left open where the match is weak. Expanded clones are given a class, and other clones once, few, many or no size at all.

>TRBD1|TRBV23-1|TRBJ2-4|-
CASSQDRGDGKNIQYF
TGCGCCAGCAGTCAAGACAGGGGGGATGGCAAAAACATTCAGTACTTC
>TRBD1|TRBV4-1|TRBJ1-2|-
CASSQDDRGEWYGYTF
TGCGCCAGCAGCCAAGATGACAGGGGAGAGTGGTATGGCTACACCTTC
>TRBD1|TRBV3-1/TRBV3-2|TRBJ1-2|once
CASSQEGGRTGGYTF
TGTGCCAGCAGCCAAGAAGGGGGCAGAACGGGAGGCTACACCTTC
>-|TRBV24-1|TRBJ1-1|-
CATSDPTSPEAFF
TGTGCCACCAGTGACCCCACAAGTCCTGAAGCTTTCTTT
>TRBD1|TRBV19|TRBJ1-1|-
CASSRIQGARGTEAFF
TGTGCCAGTAGTAGGATACAGGGGGCGCGGGGCACTGAAGCTTTCTTT
>TRBD1|TRBV6-6|TRBJ1-2|-
CASSTTGGRGYTF
TGTGCCAGCAGTACTACAGGGGGAAGGGGCTACACCTTC
>-|TRBV6-2/TRBV6-3|TRBJ1-6|-
CASSYRGPQSPLHF
TGTGCCAGCAGTTACCGCGGCCCCCAGTCACCCCTCCACTTT
>-|TRBV29-1|TRBJ1-1|-
CSVEEGSGTEAFF
TGCAGCGTTGAGGAGGGGTCGGGAACTGAAGCTTTCTTT
>TRBD1|TRBV3-1/TRBV3-2|TRBJ1-1|-
CASSHWTGDRREAFF
TGTGCCAGCAGCCATTGGACAGGGGACCGCCGAGAAGCTTTCTTT
>TRBD2|TRBV3-1/TRBV3-2|TRBJ2-1|-
CASSLSGGPNNEQFF
TGTGCCAGCAGCCTTAGCGGGGGTCCCAACAATGAGCAGTTCTTC
>-|TRBV16|TRBJ2-7|-
CASSHLRGGGEDEQYF
TGTGCCAGCAGCCATCTCCGAGGGGGGGGCGAGGACGAGCAGTACTTC
>-|TRBV27|TRBJ1-2|few
CASSYRVGGYTF
TGTGCCAGCAGTTACAGGGTGGGGGGCTACACCTTC
>TRBD1|TRBV11-3|TRBJ1-4|-
CASSPNYLTGNRPNEKLFF
TGTGCCAGCAGCCCGAACTATCTGACAGGGAACAGGCCTAATGAAAAACTGTTTTTT
>TRBD1|TRBV5-4|TRBJ2-2|-
CASSLADRGRGRTGELFF
TGTGCCAGCAGCTTGGCGGACAGGGGGCGCGGGAGGACCGGGGAGCTGTTTTTT
>-|TRBV7-9|TRBJ1-6|-
CASSLFEGSPLHF
TGTGCCAGCAGCTTATTTGAGGGTTCACCCCTCCACTTT
>-|TRBV5-1|TRBJ2-2|-
CASSLGTNTGELFF
TGCGCCAGCAGCTTGGGGACTAACACCGGGGAGCTGTTTTTT
>TRBD1|TRBV6-5|TRBJ1-1|-
CASNPPGGQAFF
TGTGCCAGCAACCCTCCCGGGGGACAGGCTTTCTTT
>-|TRBV5-1|TRBJ1-4|few
CASSPQQGGENEKLFF
TGCGCCAGCAGCCCGCAACAGGGTGGGGAAAATGAAAAACTGTTTTTT
>-|TRBV7-8|TRBJ2-3|-
CASSFERPGTQYF
TGTGCCAGCAGCTTTGAGCGGCCTGGTACGCAGTATTTT
>TRBD2|TRBV4-1|TRBJ2-7|-
CASSQDFSGRGYEQYF
TGCGCCAGCAGCCAAGATTTTAGCGGGAGGGGTTACGAGCAGTACTTC
>-|TRBV19|TRBJ1-2|-
CASSTGLSGYTF
TGTGCCAGTAGTACCGGACTTTCTGGCTACACCTTC
>-|TRBV3-1/TRBV3-2|TRBJ1-2|-
CASSQDRVGYTF
TGTGCCAGCAGCCAAGACAGGGTTGGCTACACCTTC
>TRBD1|TRBV27|TRBJ1-4|-
CASSNRDRNEKLFF
TGTGCCAGCAGTAACCGGGACAGAAATGAAAAACTGTTTTTT
>-|TRBV24-1|TRBJ1-1|-
CATSDPALGGKAFF
TGTGCCACCAGTGATCCTGCTCTGGGGGGGAAAGCTTTCTTT
>-|TRBV5-1|TRBJ2-2|-
CASSNPGGSNTGELFF
TGCGCCAGCAGCAACCCGGGGGGCTCGAACACCGGGGAGCTGTTTTTT
>-|TRBV5-6|TRBJ1-2|-
CASSPRLSDRQSPYGYTF
TGTGCCAGCAGCCCGAGGTTATCCGACAGGCAGAGTCCCTATGGCTACACCTTC
>-|TRBV28|TRBJ1-6|-
CASTSPLGSSPLHF
TGTGCCAGCACCTCACCGTTAGGGAGTTCACCCCTCCACTTT
>-|TRBV7-9|TRBJ1-5|-
CASSREVGAQRNQPQHF
TGTGCCAGCAGCAGGGAGGTGGGGGCGCAAAGGAATCAGCCCCAGCATTTT
>TRBD1|TRBV6-5|TRBJ2-7|-
CASSYSGDSSYEQYF
TGTGCCAGCAGTTACTCGGGGGACAGCTCCTACGAGCAGTACTTC
>TRBD1|TRBV28|TRBJ2-7|-
CASRPTPGQGSYEQYF
TGTGCCAGCAGACCAACCCCCGGACAGGGGTCCTACGAGCAGTACTTC
>TRBD1|TRBV7-2|TRBJ2-1|-
CASSPAGTGAYNEQFF
TGTGCCAGCAGTCCTGCCGGGACAGGAGCCTACAATGAGCAGTTCTTC
>TRBD1|TRBV6-2/TRBV6-3|TRBJ1-5|-
CASSYSDRFSNQPQHF
TGTGCCAGCAGTTACTCGGACAGGTTTAGCAATCAGCCCCAGCATTTT
>TRBD1|TRBV19|TRBJ1-1|-
CASRPDRGLAEAFF
TGTGCCAGTAGGCCGGACAGGGGGTTGGCTGAAGCTTTCTTT
>-|TRBV5-1|TRBJ1-2|-
CASSFAPGSNYGYTF
TGCGCCAGCAGCTTCGCCCCCGGGTCGAACTATGGCTACACCTTC
>TRBD1|TRBV11-3|TRBJ1-2|once
CASGIIGTASKTF
TGTGCCAGCGGAATTATCGGGACAGCCTCTAAAACCTTC
>-|TRBV28|TRBJ1-1|-
CASSSIPEAFF
TGTGCCAGCAGTTCTATCCCTGAAGCTTTCTTT
>-|TRBV11-2|TRBJ2-2|once
CASSPPAGELFF
TGTGCCAGCAGCCCGCCGGCCGGGGAGCTGTTTTTT
>TRBD1|TRBV19|TRBJ1-5|-
CASRTGTANQPQHF
TGTGCCAGTAGAACCGGGACAGCAAATCAGCCCCAGCATTTT
>TRBD2|TRBV12-3/TRBV12-4|TRBJ2-7|once
CASSFSGGGEQYF
TGTGCCAGCAGTTTTAGCGGGGGTGGGGAGCAGTACTTC
>-|TRBV5-4|TRBJ1-3|-
CASSVGTPGNTIYF
TGTGCCAGCAGCGTGGGGACTCCTGGAAACACCATATATTTT
>-|TRBV19|TRBJ1-6|-
CASSLSVRSYNSPLHF
TGTGCCAGTAGCCTCTCAGTCAGGTCCTATAATTCACCCCTCCACTTT
>TRBD2|TRBV10-3|TRBJ2-2|-
CAISLAGGGELFF
TGTGCCATCAGCCTAGCGGGAGGCGGGGAGCTGTTTTTT
>-|TRBV25-1|TRBJ2-7|-
CASSESPLYEQYF
TGTGCCAGCAGTGAATCTCCCCTCTACGAGCAGTACTTC
>TRBD2|TRBV28|TRBJ2-1|-
CASSLRPSGRSYNEQFF
TGTGCCAGCAGTTTACGTCCTAGCGGGAGATCTTACAATGAGCAGTTCTTC
>-|TRBV11-2|TRBJ1-3|-
CASTHVQGNTIYF
TGTGCCAGCACCCACGTACAAGGAAACACCATATATTTT
>TRBD1|TRBV6-1|TRBJ1-6|-
CASSDRVGTDFLRVPLHF
TGTGCCAGCAGTGATCGGGTCGGGACAGACTTCTTGAGGGTGCCCCTCCACTTT
>TRBD2|TRBV13|TRBJ2-5|once
CASSLRLAGVQETQYF
TGTGCCAGCAGCCTCAGACTAGCGGGGGTCCAAGAGACCCAGTACTTC
>TRBD1|TRBV19|TRBJ2-3|-
CASSSPGGSTDTQYF
TGTGCCAGTAGTTCGCCAGGGGGTAGCACAGATACGCAGTATTTT